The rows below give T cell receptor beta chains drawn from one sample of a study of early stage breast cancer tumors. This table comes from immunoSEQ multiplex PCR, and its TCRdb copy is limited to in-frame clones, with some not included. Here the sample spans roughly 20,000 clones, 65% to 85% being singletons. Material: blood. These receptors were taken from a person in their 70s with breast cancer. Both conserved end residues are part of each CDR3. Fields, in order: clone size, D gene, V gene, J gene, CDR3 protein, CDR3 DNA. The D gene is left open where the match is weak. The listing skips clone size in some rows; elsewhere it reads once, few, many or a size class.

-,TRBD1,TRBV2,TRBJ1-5,CASSSGTAANQPQHF,TGTGCCAGCAGTTCCGGGACAGCGGCGAATCAGCCCCAGCATTTT
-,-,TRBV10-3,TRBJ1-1,CAIRSGVMNTEAFF,TGTGCCATCAGGTCGGGAGTCATGAACACTGAAGCTTTCTTT
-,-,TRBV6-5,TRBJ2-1,CASSYGRGSENEQFF,TGTGCCAGCAGTTACGGCCGGGGGTCCGAAAATGAGCAGTTCTTC
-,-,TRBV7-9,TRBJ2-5,CASSLTGVGETQYF,TGTGCCAGCAGCTTGACAGGTGTGGGAGAGACCCAGTACTTC
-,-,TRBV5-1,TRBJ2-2,CASSLYQGTGELFF,TGCGCCAGCAGCTTGTACCAGGGGACCGGGGAGCTGTTTTTT
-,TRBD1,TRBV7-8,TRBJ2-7,CASSAIDGTGAEQYF,TGTGCCAGCAGCGCCATAGACGGGACAGGGGCCGAGCAGTACTTC
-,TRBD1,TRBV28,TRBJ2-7,CASRKAGTETYEQYF,TGTGCCAGCAGAAAAGCCGGGACAGAGACCTACGAGCAGTACTTC
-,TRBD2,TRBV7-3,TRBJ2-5,CASSVGVTSVETQYF,TGTGCCAGCAGCGTAGGTGTGACTAGCGTGGAGACCCAGTACTTC
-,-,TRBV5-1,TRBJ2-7,CASSIPLDTAYEQYF,TGCGCCAGCAGCATCCCCCTGGACACAGCCTACGAGCAGTACTTC
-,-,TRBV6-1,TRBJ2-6,CASSAATRAGANVLTF,TGTGCCAGCAGTGCGGCAACCAGGGCAGGGGCCAACGTCCTGACTTTC
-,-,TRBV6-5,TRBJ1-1,CASSYSLGTQNTEAFF,TGTGCCAGCAGTTACTCCCTCGGGACACAGAACACTGAAGCTTTCTTT
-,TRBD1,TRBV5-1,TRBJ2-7,CASSSGDRGYEQYF,TGCGCCAGCAGCTCCGGGGACAGGGGGTACGAGCAGTACTTC
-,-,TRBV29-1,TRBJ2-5,CSGVQGGKETQYF,TGCAGCGGAGTACAGGGGGGGAAAGAGACCCAGTACTTC
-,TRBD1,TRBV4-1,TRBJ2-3,CASSQDGRGGATQYF,TGCGCCAGCAGCCAAGATGGGAGAGGGGGCGCTACGCAGTATTTT
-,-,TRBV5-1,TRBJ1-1,CASSLGGVNTEAFF,TGCGCCAGCAGCTTGGGGGGGGTAAACACTGAAGCTTTCTTT
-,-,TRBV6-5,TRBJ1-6,CASSPWTAYNSPLHF,TGTGCCAGCAGTCCTTGGACAGCTTATAATTCACCCCTCCACTTT
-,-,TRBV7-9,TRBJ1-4,CASSRRRVASEKLFF,TGTGCCAGCAGCAGGCGACGGGTCGCGAGTGAAAAACTGTTTTTT
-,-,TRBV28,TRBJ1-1,CASSLGGLNTEAFF,TGTGCCAGCAGTTTAGGGGGCCTGAACACTGAAGCTTTCTTT
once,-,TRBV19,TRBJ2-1,CASSYREKNEQFF,TGTGCCAGTTCGTATCGGGAAAAAAATGAGCAGTTCTTC
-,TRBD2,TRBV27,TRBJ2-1,CASSPGLASAEQFF,TGTGCCAGCAGCCCGGGACTAGCGTCTGCTGAGCAGTTCTTC
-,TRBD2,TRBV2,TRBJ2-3,CASSEALRRAGGTDTQYF,TGTGCCAGCAGTGAAGCGCTTCGTAGAGCGGGGGGCACAGATACGCAGTATTTT
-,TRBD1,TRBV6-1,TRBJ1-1,CASSERTGSYLNTEAFF,TGTGCCAGCAGTGAAAGGACAGGGTCATACTTAAACACTGAAGCTTTCTTT
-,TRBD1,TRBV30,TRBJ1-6,CAWSDGTGYNSPLHF,TGTGCCTGGAGTGACGGGACAGGGTATAATTCACCCCTCCACTTT
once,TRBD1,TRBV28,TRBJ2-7,CASSSGQGHSYEQYF,TGTGCCAGCAGCTCGGGACAGGGGCATTCCTACGAGCAGTACTTC
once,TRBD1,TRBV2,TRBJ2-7,CASSGDRTLSGYEQYF,TGTGCCAGCAGTGGGGACAGGACACTCTCGGGCTACGAGCAGTACTTC
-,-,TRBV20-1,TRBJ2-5,CSAAGGKTQYF,TGCAGTGCTGCAGGGGGGAAGACCCAGTACTTC
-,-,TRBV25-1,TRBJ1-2,CASSEGGGVYGYTF,TGTGCCAGCAGTGAGGGAGGCGGGGTGTATGGCTACACCTTC
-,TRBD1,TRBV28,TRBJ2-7,CASSSGTVILTYEQYF,TGTGCCAGCAGTTCAGGGACAGTTATATTGACCTACGAGCAGTACTTC
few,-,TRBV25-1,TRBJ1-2,CASSADSPGGYTF,TGTGCCAGCAGTGCAGACTCCCCCGGGGGCTACACCTTC
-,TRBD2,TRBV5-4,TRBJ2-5,CASSFQRGGGETQYF,TGTGCCAGCAGCTTTCAGCGGGGGGGCGGGGAGACCCAGTACTTC
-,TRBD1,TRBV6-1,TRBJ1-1,CAVLGQMNTEAFF,TGTGCCGTATTGGGACAGATGAACACTGAAGCTTTCTTT
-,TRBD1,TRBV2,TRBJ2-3,CASSEAPTGQGTDTQYF,TGTGCCAGCAGTGAAGCACCTACGGGACAGGGTACAGATACGCAGTATTTT
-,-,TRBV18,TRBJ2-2,CASSPQGGANTGELFF,TGTGCCAGCTCACCCCAGGGGGGAGCGAACACCGGGGAGCTGTTTTTT
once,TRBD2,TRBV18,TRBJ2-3,CASSPNGGRDTQYF,TGTGCCAGCTCACCTAACGGGGGGAGAGATACGCAGTATTTT
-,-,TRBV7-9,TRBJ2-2,CASSFITVAGTGELFF,TGTGCCAGCAGCTTTATAACGGTAGCTGGGACCGGGGAGCTGTTTTTT
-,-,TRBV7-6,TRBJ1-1,CASSKQENTEAFF,TGTGCCAGCAGCAAACAAGAAAACACTGAAGCTTTCTTT
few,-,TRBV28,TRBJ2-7,CASNYGTYEQYF,TGTGCCAGCAATTACGGGACCTACGAGCAGTACTTC
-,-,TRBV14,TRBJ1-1,CASSRATVNTEAFF,TGTGCCAGCAGCAGAGCGACGGTGAACACTGAAGCTTTCTTT
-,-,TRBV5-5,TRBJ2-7,CASSLLGTEQYF,TGTGCCAGCAGCTTGCTCGGTACGGAGCAGTACTTC
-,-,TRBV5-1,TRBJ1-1,CASSFTGGTEAFF,TGCGCCAGCAGCTTCACAGGTGGCACTGAAGCTTTCTTT
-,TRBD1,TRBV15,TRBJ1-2,CATSRERQGGGYTF,TGTGCCACCAGCAGAGAGAGACAGGGGGGGGGCTACACCTTC
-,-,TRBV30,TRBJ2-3,CAWRRPGTDTQYF,TGTGCCTGGAGGAGACCAGGGACAGATACGCAGTATTTT
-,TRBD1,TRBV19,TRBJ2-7,CASRAEDRVGEQYF,TGTGCCAGTAGGGCCGAGGACAGGGTTGGCGAGCAGTACTTC
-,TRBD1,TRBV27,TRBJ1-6,CASSFGTAGNSPLHF,TGTGCCAGCAGTTTCGGGACAGCGGGTAATTCACCCCTCCACTTT
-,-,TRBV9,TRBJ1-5,CASSVGDSNQPQHF,TGTGCCAGCAGCGTAGGAGATAGCAATCAGCCCCAGCATTTT
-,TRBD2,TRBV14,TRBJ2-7,CASSQGRTSGGFYEQYF,TGTGCCAGCAGCCAAGGTCGGACTAGCGGGGGATTCTACGAGCAGTACTTC
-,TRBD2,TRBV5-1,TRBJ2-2,CASSRTSVYTGELFF,TGCGCCAGCAGCCGGACTAGCGTTTACACCGGGGAGCTGTTTTTT
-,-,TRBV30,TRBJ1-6,CAWEGGARGRSPLHF,TGTGCCTGGGAGGGGGGGGCCAGGGGTCGTTCACCCCTCCACTTT
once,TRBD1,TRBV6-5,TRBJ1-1,CASSYVWGQGTEAFF,TGTGCCAGCAGTTACGTGTGGGGACAGGGAACTGAAGCTTTCTTT